The next 28 T cell receptor beta chains were all read from a single sample in a study of blood T cell repertoires in COVID-19. The method was immunoSEQ multiplex PCR; TCRdb's version includes in-frame clones alone and lacks a portion of them. The profile shows approximately 300,000 clones, about 88% of them singletons. Input material: peripheral blood. The receptor source for this set is a woman in her twenties or thirties with COVID-19, enrolled during active disease.

The chain combines TRBV5-4 with TRBJ2-5; 7 positions agree with TRBD1. The ends lost 4 bases at V and 6 bases at J; junction bases unmatched: 9. The CDR3 is made up of 14 amino acids. From germline, CDR1 is SGHNT and CDR2 YYREEE (reference sequence). CDR3: CASSLTGIEKTQYF. In DNA form, the CDR3 reads TGTGCCAGCAGCCTGACAGGGATCGAGAAGACCCAGTACTTC.

The chain recombines TRBV5-1 with TRBJ2-1, with TRBD2 matching over 11 bases. In germline, CDR1 is SGHRS, CDR2 YFSETQ. V lost 4 bases to trimming and J lost 5 bases; unmatched junction nucleotides: 5. This CDR3 has 15 amino acids. In nucleotides, the CDR3 is TGCGCCAGCAGCCGGACTAGCGGGTTTAACAATGAGCAGTTCTTC. It codes for CASSRTSGFNNEQFF. The whole variable domain, filled in from reference TRBV5-1 and TRBJ2-1, reads KAGVTQTPRYLIKTRGQQVTLSCSPISGHRSVSWYQQTPGQGLQFLFEYFSETQRNKGNFPGRFSGRQFSNSRSEMNVSTLELGDSALYLCASSRTSGFNNEQFFGPGTRLTVL.

Points on this clone: Other nucleotide sequences from this sample produce the same CDR3. The genes are TRBV28 and TRBJ1-1, with a weak D call TRBD1 (5 bases). Germline CDR1 and CDR2: MDHEN and SYDVKM. This CDR3 is built from 14 residues. The V end was cut by 3 bases, the J end by 0 bases, with 8 bases between. The CDR3 loop reads CASSLGLLNTEAFF. For the CDR3, the DNA is TGTGCCAGCAGTTTGGGACTCCTGAACACTGAAGCTTTCTTT. The full variable domain, with the rest looked up from reference TRBV28 and TRBJ1-1, is DVKVTQSSRYLVKRTGEKVFLECVQDMDHENMFWYRQDPGLGLRLIYFSYDVKMKEKGDIPEGYSVSREKKERFSLILESASTNQTSMYLCASSLGLLNTEAFFGQGTRLTVV.

The chain links TRBV19 to TRBJ1-5; 7 bases line up with TRBD1. CDR3 length: 16 residues. V shed 7 bases, J shed 1 base, and the junction held 10 bases outside the gene matches. The germline V gene encodes CDR1 LNHDA and CDR2 SQIVND (reference sequence). Here the CDR3 reads CASKGTAQFSNQPQHF. In nucleotides, the CDR3 is TGTGCCAGTAAAGGGACAGCTCAATTCAGCAATCAGCCCCAGCATTTT.

The chain joins TRBV6-1 to TRBJ1-4, with 8 bases fitting TRBD1. V was pared by 2 bases and J by 7 bases, with 9 bases of the junction left unmatched. Germline V CDR1 and CDR2: MNHNS, SASEGT. CDR3 length: 16 residues. The DNA of the CDR3 is TGTGCCAGCAGTGAATTTGTTGCAGGGGGCAGTGAAAAACTGTTTTTT. This translates into CASSEFVAGGSEKLFF.

The V call is TRBV5-6, the J call TRBJ2-7, with 10 bases that match TRBD1. The V segment lost 1 base and the J segment 3 bases; nucleotides outside the gene matches: 10. The V gene's germline CDR1 is SGHDT and CDR2 YYEEEE. The CDR3 runs 17 residues. The CDR3 DNA reads TGTGCCAGCAGCTTGTGGTCCGGGACAGGGGCCCTCTACGAGCAGTACTTC. Translating gives CASSLWSGTGALYEQYF.

This clone occurred once. The chain uses TRBV6-5 and TRBJ1-2; perhaps TRBD1 as D (6 bases). Germline loops: CDR1 MNHEY, CDR2 SVGAGI. This CDR3 spans 15 amino acids. V lost 6 bases, J lost 0 bases, and 14 bases lay in between. CDR3 DNA: TGTGCCAGCAGCAGGGGCGAGGCGTCTAACTATGGCTACACCTTC. It translates to CASSRGEASNYGYTF.

The chain recombines TRBV18 with TRBJ1-1, with TRBD1 matching 8 bases. Germline CDR1 and CDR2: KGHSH and LQKENI. The ends lost 6 bases at V and 7 bases at J; junction bases unmatched: 4. This CDR3 spans 12 amino acids. This chain's CDR3 is CASSRTGNEAFF. For the CDR3, the DNA is TGTGCCAGCTCTCGGACAGGGAATGAAGCTTTCTTT.

The rearrangement links TRBV2 to TRBJ1-2, with D perhaps TRBD1 (6 bases). Trimming cost V 6 bases and J 2 bases, with 10 bases left between them. This CDR3 comprises 13 residues. Germline V gene sequence: CDR1 SNHLY, CDR2 FYNNEI. The CDR3 loop is CASRADSNYGYTF. CDR3 coding DNA: TGTGCCAGCAGGGCGGACAGCAACTATGGCTACACCTTC.

V usage is TRBV10-3 and J usage is TRBJ1-4; 9 positions agree with TRBD1. The J segment lost 8 bases and the V segment lost 8 bases, leaving 0 bases of the junction unmatched. Germline V gene data show CDR1 as ENHRY and CDR2 as SYGVKD. The CDR3 is made up of 11 amino acids. For the CDR3, the DNA is TGTGCCATCGGACAGGGGGAAAAACTGTTTTTT. Protein: CAIGQGEKLFF.

This clone has just a few counts. The V call is TRBV28, the J call TRBJ2-7; 7 bases are a match to TRBD1. This CDR3 has 12 amino acids. The germline V gene encodes CDR1 MDHEN and CDR2 SYDVKM. Losses at the gene ends were 7 bases for V and 6 bases for J; bases not matched to a gene: 6. The DNA for the CDR3 is TGTGCCAGCACAGACAGGGTGGGCGAGCAGTACTTC. Translated: CASTDRVGEQYF.

DNA of the CDR3: TGTGCCAGTAGTAACCTCCGCGGGGGCGGGTACGAGCAGTACTTC. It encodes CASSNLRGGGYEQYF. The chain combines TRBV19 with TRBJ2-7; weak D call: TRBD2 (7 bases). The germline CDR1 and CDR2 sequences are LNHDA and SQIVND (reference sequence). This CDR3 spans 15 amino acids. The germline V and J ends were trimmed by 4 bases and 4 bases, with 17 bases remaining between them.

The genes are TRBV14 and TRBJ2-3; 11 bases match TRBD2. The ends lost 3 bases at V and 3 bases at J; junction bases unmatched: 2. Germline CDR1 reads SGHDN; CDR2 reads FVKESK. The CDR3 covers 15 residues. CDR3 residues: CASSHSGRATDTQYF. The CDR3 DNA reads as TGTGCCAGCAGCCATAGCGGGAGGGCAACAGATACGCAGTATTTT.

The rearrangement joins TRBV11-2 to TRBJ2-5, with D possibly matching TRBD1 (6 bases). Germline CDR1 is SGHAT and CDR2 is FQNNGV. V gave up 0 bases and J gave up 2 bases, with 22 bases separating them. The CDR3 consists of 19 residues. CDR3 sequence reads: CASSLDQYAAGAGQETQYF. The DNA for the CDR3 is TGTGCCAGCAGCTTAGACCAATACGCAGCAGGGGCAGGTCAAGAGACCCAGTACTTC.

V and J are TRBV30 and TRBJ1-5, with D perhaps TRBD1 (5 bases). Germline lookup yields CDR1 GTSNPN and CDR2 SVGIG (reference sequence). Deletions cut 4 bases from V and 3 bases from J, with 10 bases between. CDR3 length equals 13 residues. The CDR3 region has the DNA TGTGCCTGGAAAGACAGCTCCAATCAGCCCCAGCATTTT. It yields the protein CAWKDSSNQPQHF.

The chain couples TRBV10-2 to TRBJ2-7, with 11 bases identical to TRBD2. Trimming removed 8 bases from V and 7 bases from J; junction bases left unmatched: 7. CDR3 size: 13 residues. Germline values: CDR1 WSHSY, CDR2 SAAADI. CDR3 loop: CASRVAGGGEQYF. CDR3 nucleotide sequence: TGCGCCAGCCGCGTAGCGGGAGGGGGGGAGCAGTACTTC.

V gene TRBV5-1 combines with J gene TRBJ2-5; possibly TRBD1 for D (6 bases). Looked up from germline, CDR1 is SGHRS and CDR2 is YFSETQ. V was cut by 5 bases and J by 5 bases, with 19 bases left in between. The CDR3 runs 15 residues. The CDR3 coding sequence is TGCGCCAGCAGTCTTCGTACAGGGCCACAGGAGACCCAGTACTTC. As protein: CASSLRTGPQETQYF. Drawing the rest from reference TRBV5-1 and TRBJ2-5, the complete variable domain is KAGVTQTPRYLIKTRGQQVTLSCSPISGHRSVSWYQQTPGQGLQFLFEYFSETQRNKGNFPGRFSGRQFSNSRSEMNVSTLELGDSALYLCASSLRTGPQETQYFGPGTRLLVL.

This rearrangement joins TRBV19 to TRBJ2-1; 8 bases map to TRBD2. Per the germline V gene, CDR1 is LNHDA and CDR2 is SQIVND (reference sequence). V was clipped by 0 bases and J by 6 bases; unmatched bases: 4. The CDR3 is 15 amino acids. The CDR3 bases are TGTGCCAGTAGTATAGACGGGAGGGCCGCCAATGAGCAGTTCTTC. The encoded protein is CASSIDGRAANEQFF.

The chain recombines TRBV15 with TRBJ2-1; weak D call: TRBD2 (6 bases). The CDR3 runs to 13 residues. In germline, CDR1 is LNHNV, CDR2 YYDKDF (reference sequence). Trimming removed 5 bases from V and 7 bases from J, with 12 bases in between. In nucleotides, the CDR3 is TGTGCCACCAGCGCCGCCGGACTAAATGAGCAGTTCTTC. Protein: CATSAAGLNEQFF.

The chain couples TRBV5-8 to TRBJ1-5; 7 nucleotides agree with TRBD1. CDR3 length equals 17 residues. From germline, CDR1 is SGHTS and CDR2 YDEGEE. Unmatched junction bases numbered 8, after V lost 1 base and J lost 1 base. The CDR3, as DNA: TGTGCCAGCAGCTTGCCCTCAACAGGGGCGAGCAATCAGCCCCAGCATTTT. It yields the protein CASSLPSTGASNQPQHF.

The gene calls are TRBV23-1 and TRBJ2-4; a possible D gene is TRBD1 (5 bases). TRBV23-1 is reported as an ORF; its role is uncertain. Trimming shortened V by 0 bases and J by 1 base, and 10 bases separated the two germline ends. CDR3 size: 16 residues. The CDR3 sequence is CASSQSFQGAKNIQYF. The CDR3 bases are TGCGCCAGCAGTCAATCGTTCCAGGGTGCCAAAAACATTCAGTACTTC.

The genes are TRBV2 and TRBJ2-3; D gene uncertain. V was shortened by 4 bases and J by 5 bases, with 10 bases between the two germline ends. Germline V gene data show CDR1 as SNHLY and CDR2 as FYNNEI. CDR3 size: 13 residues. The DNA of the CDR3 is TGTGCCAGCAGTGGGCTAGAGATAGATACGCAGTATTTT. As protein: CASSGLEIDTQYF.

V and J are TRBV29-1 and TRBJ2-1; D not certain. This CDR3 is 14 amino acids long. CDR1 SQVTM and CDR2 ANQGSEA come from the germline V gene. Trimming left V 3 bases short and J 0 bases short, with 9 bases between. The CDR3: CSVENYPSYNEQFF. The CDR3 DNA is TGCAGCGTTGAGAACTACCCCTCCTACAATGAGCAGTTCTTC.

The chain joins TRBV28 to TRBJ2-4; 10 nucleotides agree with TRBD1. This CDR3 contains 15 residues. V trimming: 6 bases; J trimming: 4 bases; junction bases outside the gene matches: 6. Germline V gives CDR1 MDHEN, CDR2 SYDVKM. CDR3 sequence reads: CASSGTGEKKNIQYF. The CDR3 DNA is TGTGCCAGCAGCGGGACAGGGGAGAAAAAAAACATTCAGTACTTC.

The chain combines TRBV6-6 with TRBJ2-7; D is perhaps TRBD1 (5 bases). Trimming shortened V by 0 bases and J by 3 bases, and 12 bases separated the two germline ends. This CDR3 is built from 15 residues. Germline lookup yields CDR1 MNHNY and CDR2 SVGAGI (reference sequence). CDR3 residues: CASSYSGPQGYEQYF. In nucleotides, the CDR3 is TGTGCCAGCAGTTACTCGGGGCCCCAGGGCTACGAGCAGTACTTC.

The chain links TRBV9 to TRBJ2-7; no clear D gene. Germline V CDR1 and CDR2: SGDLS, YYNGEE. This CDR3 contains 13 residues. Trimming left V 4 bases short and J 4 bases short, with 12 bases between. CDR3 in DNA: TGTGCCAGCAGCTCGAGACTTGATTACGAGCAGTACTTC. This gives the protein CASSSRLDYEQYF.

The V and J genes are TRBV5-1 and TRBJ2-1, with TRBD2 identical over 8 bases. Germline values: CDR1 SGHRS, CDR2 YFSETQ. CDR3 length equals 16 residues. After removal of 4 bases from V and 2 bases from J, the junction contained 8 bases not matched to a gene. DNA of the CDR3: TGCGCCAGCAGCCCGGGGACTAGGGGGACCTACAATGAGCAGTTCTTC. Translating gives CASSPGTRGTYNEQFF. Filled out from reference TRBV5-1 and TRBJ2-1, the complete variable domain reads KAGVTQTPRYLIKTRGQQVTLSCSPISGHRSVSWYQQTPGQGLQFLFEYFSETQRNKGNFPGRFSGRQFSNSRSEMNVSTLELGDSALYLCASSPGTRGTYNEQFFGPGTRLTVL.

The chain uses TRBV6-5 and TRBJ2-2; weak D call: TRBD1 (6 bases). This CDR3 has 14 amino acids. V lost 3 bases and J 3 bases, leaving 8 bases between the germline ends. CDR1 and CDR2 (germline): MNHEY, SVGAGI. The CDR3 here is CASSYHRDTGELFF. The CDR3 DNA reads TGTGCCAGCAGTTATCACAGGGACACCGGGGAGCTGTTTTTT.